Sequencing of this T cell receptor beta chain was carried out in a study of shared clonotypes between healthy human individuals. This clone was counted once. Clones were sequenced by immunoSEQ multiplex PCR, and TCRdb holds only the in-frame ones, with some missing. The data hold approximately 2,000,000 clones, with under 95% observed a single time. The CDR3 runs to 19 residues. V was shortened by 0 bases and J by 0 bases, with 15 bases between the two germline ends. The specimen was naive CD4+ T cells from PBMCs. Subset reported: CD45RA+ positively selected. The chain couples TRBV23-1 to TRBJ2-6; D is perhaps TRBD1 (5 bases). TRBV23-1 is filed as an ORF, its function uncertain. This clonotype was sampled from a man between 18 and 29 years old in good health. Some clones in this sample may be carry-over from other donors' samples. Here the CDR3 reads CASSQSGQEWVSGANVLTF. CDR3 DNA sequence: TGCGCCAGCAGTCAATCTGGACAAGAGTGGGTCTCTGGGGCCAACGTCCTGACTTTC.